This T cell receptor beta chain was documented in a study of blood T cell repertoires in COVID-19. Study details: The United States, Italy and Spain provided the acute and convalescent COVID-19 samples. From T cells, B-cell-depleted T cells, or PBMCs came the material, which was cDNA or gDNA.

CDR1 is LGHNA and CDR2 is YSLEER in the germline V gene. The CDR3 runs to 16 residues. Trimming stripped 1 base from V and 4 bases from J, with 14 bases between. Original processing notes: Reference gene primers were amplified, and this amplification served to estimate nucleated cell counts. Measured with immunoSEQ multiplex PCR; TCRdb has only the in-frame clones, and not every one. V, J and clone size are those of that table, while D and trimming were read from the DNA. This sample has about 160,000 clones, with roughly 84% found just once. Material for sequencing was peripheral blood. The clonotype originates from a woman between 55 and 75 years old with acute or convalescent COVID-19. The rearrangement joins TRBV4-3 to TRBJ1-5; perhaps TRBD1 as D (5 bases). The CDR3 nucleotides read TGCGCCAGCAGCCAAGTATGGGCAGGGAAGAATCAGCCCCAGCATTTT. This encodes CASSQVWAGKNQPQHF.